These 31 T cell receptor beta chains originate from one sample sequenced in a study of cytomegalovirus exposure and HLA in healthy donors. The PCR made use of 60 Vbeta and 13 Jbeta primers. The table came from immunoSEQ multiplex PCR; TCRdb's copy has only in-frame clones and leaves some out. The table records about 150,000 clones, approximately 71% of them present only once. The specimen was PBMCs. These receptors originate from a man between 18 and 29 years old in good health and CMV-seropositive.

The genes are TRBV27 and TRBJ1-1; D ambiguous. The V and J ends lost 1 base and 1 base respectively, with 10 bases between them. CDR1 is MNHEY and CDR2 is SMNVEV in the germline V gene (reference sequence). The CDR3 loop spans 15 amino acids. DNA for the CDR3: TGTGCCAGCAGTTTATTCATCGGAGCGAACACTGAAGCTTTCTTT. It translates to CASSLFIGANTEAFF.

The rearrangement joins TRBV4-1 to TRBJ1-5; TRBD1 matches at 10 bases. The CDR3 sequence is 16 residues long. The germline V gene encodes CDR1 MGHRA and CDR2 YSYEKL. V was clipped by 4 bases and J by 5 bases; unmatched bases: 8. CDR3 sequence (DNA): TGCGCCAGCAGCCCGGGACAGGGGCCTAAAGATCAGCCCCAGCATTTT. Amino acid sequence: CASSPGQGPKDQPQHF.

V and J are TRBV29-1 and TRBJ2-1; weak D call: TRBD2 (7 bases). CDR3 length equals 13 residues. Trimming pared 7 bases from V and 8 bases from J, leaving 18 bases between. In germline, CDR1 is SQVTM, CDR2 ANQGSEA. DNA for the CDR3: TGCAGCGAGAGGGAGGGGGAGTGGGATGAGCAGTTCTTC. Amino acid sequence: CSEREGEWDEQFF.

This clone was seen a few times. The chain uses TRBV7-9 and TRBJ2-1; 10 nucleotides agree with TRBD2. The J segment lost 1 base and the V segment lost 5 bases, leaving 8 bases of the junction unmatched. This CDR3 contains 17 residues. From germline, CDR1 is SEHNR and CDR2 FQNEAQ (reference sequence). The CDR3: CASSTILAGGSYNEQFF. CDR3 nucleotide sequence: TGTGCCAGCAGCACAATATTAGCGGGAGGTTCCTACAATGAGCAGTTCTTC.

V is TRBV1 and J is TRBJ2-2; TRBD2, the table's D call, was not compared with the DNA. TRBV1 is assigned pseudogene status. The length of the CDR3 is 17 residues. The DNA for the CDR3 is TGCACCAGCAGCCACGACTTCCGGACTCACCGACCCGGGGAGCTGTTTTTT. Translating it yields CTSSHDFRTHRPGELFF.

The rearrangement joins TRBV7-9 to TRBJ2-3; 8 positions agree with TRBD1. Germline V gene sequence: CDR1 SEHNR, CDR2 FQNEAQ (reference sequence). Losses at the gene ends were 5 bases for V and 2 bases for J; bases not matched to a gene: 12. The CDR3 loop spans 17 amino acids. CDR3 DNA sequence: TGTGCCAGCAGCCTGCCCCGGGACAGGTCCTTCACAGATACGCAGTATTTT. Translating it yields CASSLPRDRSFTDTQYF.

The chain combines TRBV27 with TRBJ2-1, with 9 bases identical to TRBD2. This CDR3 is built from 18 residues. Germline trimming cut 7 bases from V and 0 bases from J; bases unmatched to any gene: 13. From germline, CDR1 is MNHEY and CDR2 SMNVEV (reference sequence). CDR3 sequence: CASIWPSGRSNSYNEQFF. The DNA for the CDR3 is TGTGCCAGCATCTGGCCCAGCGGGAGGTCGAACTCCTACAATGAGCAGTTCTTC.

This rearrangement joins TRBV5-1 to TRBJ2-5, with D possibly matching TRBD1 (6 bases). The CDR3 totals 16 residues. CDR1 is SGHRS, CDR2 YFSETQ, per germline. The V and J ends lost 0 bases and 0 bases respectively, with 12 bases between them. The CDR3 sequence is CASSLVGGFYQETQYF. The CDR3 coding sequence is TGCGCCAGCAGCTTGGTAGGGGGTTTCTACCAAGAGACCCAGTACTTC.

This sequence joins TRBV7-6 and TRBJ2-1, with D perhaps matching TRBD1 (5 bases). The V gene lost 0 bases and the J gene lost 7 bases, with 13 bases spanning the gap. Per the germline V gene, CDR1 is SGHVS and CDR2 is FNYEAQ. The CDR3 is 15 residues long. CDR3 DNA: TGTGCCAGCAGCTTAGCGACAGTCCTCGGGAATGAGCAGTTCTTC. Translated: CASSLATVLGNEQFF.

V is TRBV19 and J is TRBJ1-1, with 11 positions matching TRBD1. V gave up 6 bases and J gave up 1 base; unmatched junction bases: 10. Germline CDR1 and CDR2: LNHDA and SQIVND (reference sequence). The CDR3 has 17 amino acids. CDR3: CASSDDTDRGPNTEAFF. As DNA, the CDR3 is TGTGCCAGTAGCGACGACACGGACAGGGGGCCGAACACTGAAGCTTTCTTT.

The chain combines TRBV4-2 with TRBJ1-2; weak D call: TRBD1 (6 bases). Trimming removed 1 base from V and 5 bases from J, with 17 bases in between. The germline V gene has CDR1 LGHNA and CDR2 YNFKEQ. The CDR3 totals 16 residues. The CDR3 reads CASSQGLGQSMYGYTF. The CDR3 DNA is TGTGCCAGCAGCCAAGGTTTAGGACAGTCTATGTATGGCTACACCTTC.

The chain recombines TRBV27 with TRBJ2-2; 9 bases map to TRBD1. With 3 bases clipped from V and 5 bases from J, the junction kept 10 bases outside the gene matches. The CDR3 is 17 amino acids. Germline CDR1 MNHEY, CDR2 SMNVEV (reference sequence). CDR3 in amino acids: CASSFVWDRDSTGELFF. As DNA, the CDR3 is TGTGCCAGCAGTTTCGTATGGGACAGGGATTCTACCGGGGAGCTGTTTTTT.

The chain uses TRBV6-5 and TRBJ2-1; maybe TRBD2 (6 bases). Germline V gene sequence: CDR1 MNHEY, CDR2 SVGAGI. This CDR3 comprises 15 residues. Trimming stripped 5 bases from V and 8 bases from J, with 19 bases between. The CDR3 spells CASSKIAETPDEQFF. The DNA of the CDR3 is TGTGCCAGCAGTAAAATAGCGGAAACCCCGGATGAGCAGTTCTTC.

The V gene is TRBV6-5, the J gene TRBJ1-1; TRBD1 aligns across 7 bases. The CDR3 runs to 14 residues. V lost 5 bases and J lost 1; bases outside the gene matches: 4. Germline-derived CDR1 and CDR2 are MNHEY and SVGAGI. Written as DNA, the CDR3 is TGTGCCAGCAGTCGTCCAGGGGGGAACACTGAAGCTTTCTTT. Its translation: CASSRPGGNTEAFF.

The chain carries TRBV19 and TRBJ1-1, with 7 bases matching TRBD1. Trimming cost V 4 bases and J 6 bases; bases outside gene matches: 11. CDR3 length: 15 residues. Per germline, CDR1 LNHDA and CDR2 SQIVND (reference sequence). The CDR3 DNA reads TGTGCCAGTAGTACTCGACAGGGCGGTTGGTCTGAAGCTTTCTTT. Translated: CASSTRQGGWSEAFF.

The rearrangement joins TRBV5-5 to TRBJ1-4; D is perhaps TRBD1 (5 bases). Germline-derived CDR1 and CDR2 are SGHKS and YYEKEE (reference sequence). V lost 4 bases, J lost 4 bases, and 11 bases lay in between. This CDR3 spans 14 amino acids. CDR3 residues: CASSTRQINEKLFF. Here the CDR3 DNA reads TGTGCCAGCAGCACCCGACAGATTAATGAAAAACTGTTTTTT.

The rearrangement links TRBV11-2 to TRBJ2-7, with 7 bases that match TRBD2. CDR3 length: 14 residues. Germline values: CDR1 SGHAT, CDR2 FQNNGV. V dropped 4 bases and J dropped 0; count of bases not matched to a gene: 3. CDR3 coding DNA: TGTGCCAGCAGCTCGAGCGGGAACTCCTACGAGCAGTACTTC. This sequence encodes CASSSSGNSYEQYF.

The count of this clone is one. The CDR3 sequence: CASSRRPGLLTYEQYF. The CDR3 DNA is TGTGCCAGCAGCAGAAGGCCGGGACTTCTAACCTACGAGCAGTACTTC. V and J are TRBV27 and TRBJ2-7; tentative D call: TRBD2 (6 bases). V was cut by 6 bases and J by 2 bases, with 20 bases left in between. The CDR3 is 16 residues long. Germline V lookup: CDR1 MNHEY, CDR2 SMNVEV (reference sequence).

Comments on this clone: Relative to the germline gene, one junction end is altered; a read error may explain this. The chain carries TRBV7-7 and TRBJ2-5; 8 bases align to TRBD2. Germline loops: CDR1 SSHAT, CDR2 FNYEAQ (reference sequence). The CDR3 is made up of 16 amino acids. CDR3: CASSLAPTSDQETQYF. Written as DNA, the CDR3 is TGTGCTAGCAGCTTAGCGCCGACTAGCGACCAAGAGACCCAGTACTTC.

The genes are TRBV28 and TRBJ2-1, with 8 bases fitting TRBD2. This CDR3 spans 14 amino acids. The germline gives CDR1 MDHEN, CDR2 SYDVKM. J was trimmed by 7 bases and V by 2 bases; bases with no gene match: 4. The CDR3 sequence: CASSLLASGNEQFF. The CDR3 DNA reads as TGTGCCAGCAGTTTACTCGCTAGCGGGAATGAGCAGTTCTTC.

V is TRBV5-1 and J is TRBJ1-5; D not certain. Germline CDR1 reads SGHRS; CDR2 reads YFSETQ. Trimming took off 2 bases at V and 6 bases at J, with 15 bases between the two ends. The CDR3 spans 15 residues. CDR3 coding DNA: TGCGCCAGCAGCTTAGGCGACGGGATGAGTCAGCCCCAGCATTTT. Translating it yields CASSLGDGMSQPQHF. The entire variable domain, with the rest obtained from reference TRBV5-1 and TRBJ1-5, is as follows: KAGVTQTPRYLIKTRGQQVTLSCSPISGHRSVSWYQQTPGQGLQFLFEYFSETQRNKGNFPGRFSGRQFSNSRSEMNVSTLELGDSALYLCASSLGDGMSQPQHFGDGTRLSIL.

This rearrangement joins TRBV6-5 to TRBJ2-1; TRBD2 aligns across 7 bases. V lost 7 bases and J lost 0; bases outside the gene matches: 6. Germline V CDR1 and CDR2: MNHEY, SVGAGI. The CDR3 extends over 15 amino acids. This CDR3 reads CASTSSGTSYNEQFF. Written as DNA, the CDR3 is TGTGCCAGCACCTCAAGCGGGACCTCCTACAATGAGCAGTTCTTC.

The V and J genes are TRBV28 and TRBJ1-5, with 8 bases matching TRBD1. CDR1 is MDHEN, CDR2 SYDVKM, per germline. The CDR3 is made up of 15 amino acids. Germline trimming cut 3 bases from V and 3 bases from J; bases unmatched to any gene: 4. The CDR3 DNA is TGTGCCAGCAGTTTCCAGGGGGCATACAATCAGCCCCAGCATTTT. Translated: CASSFQGAYNQPQHF.

The chain uses TRBV15 and TRBJ1-3, with a tentative D call TRBD1 (6 bases). There are 14 residues in the CDR3. The V gene's germline CDR1 is LNHNV and CDR2 YYDKDF (reference sequence). Trimming cost V 5 bases and J 0 bases, with 8 bases left between them. The CDR3 DNA follows: TGTGCCACCAGCTGGGACATCTCTGGAAACACCATATATTTT. This codes for CATSWDISGNTIYF.

The V call is TRBV7-8, the J call TRBJ1-5, with D possibly being TRBD1 (6 bases). The germline V and J ends were trimmed by 5 bases and 1 base, with 15 bases remaining between them. The V gene's germline CDR1 is SGHVS and CDR2 FQNEAQ. The CDR3 consists of 16 residues. CDR3 DNA: TGTGCCAGCAGCCCGGGTCTAGGGACAAGCAATCAGCCCCAGCATTTT. Its translation is CASSPGLGTSNQPQHF.

J is TRBJ2-2 and V is TRBV7-2, with 8 nucleotides matching TRBD2. Unmatched junction bases numbered 8, after V lost 4 bases and J lost 4 bases. The CDR3 sequence is 16 residues long. Germline CDR1 is SGHTA and CDR2 is FQGNSA. The DNA for the CDR3 is TGTGCCAGCAGCTCGGGGGGGGGACACCTCACCGGGGAGCTGTTTTTT. This encodes CASSSGGGHLTGELFF. Drawing the rest from reference TRBV7-2 and TRBJ2-2, the complete variable domain is GAGVSQSPSNKVTEKGKDVELRCDPISGHTALYWYRQSLGQGLEFLIYFQGNSAPDKSGLPSDRFSAERTGGSVSTLTIQRTQQEDSAVYLCASSSGGGHLTGELFFGEGSRLTVL.

This clone was counted between two and nine times. This chain uses TRBV28 with TRBJ1-2; possibly TRBD1 for D (5 bases). The CDR3 is 11 residues long. V lost 8 bases to trimming and J lost 7 bases, with 11 bases between them. Germline assignment: CDR1 MDHEN and CDR2 SYDVKM. The CDR3 coding sequence is TGTGCCAGCTCTGGGGGGGGTGGCTACACCTTC. Protein product: CASSGGGGYTF.

V usage is TRBV29-1 and J usage is TRBJ2-7, with TRBD1 matching 9 bases. The CDR3 runs to 14 residues. CDR1 SQVTM and CDR2 ANQGSEA come from the germline V gene. V dropped 6 bases and J dropped 4; count of bases not matched to a gene: 10. The CDR3 loop reads CSVTGGTPKYEQYF. The CDR3 DNA reads as TGCAGCGTCACAGGGGGCACCCCGAAATACGAGCAGTACTTC.

Only one count was recorded for this clone. For the CDR3, the DNA is TGTGCCAGCACCACCTCTAACAATGAGCAGTTCTTC. It codes for CASTTSNNEQFF. The J gene is TRBJ2-1, the V gene TRBV2; D remains unclear. This CDR3 has 12 residues. Per the germline V gene, CDR1 is SNHLY and CDR2 is FYNNEI. Trimming removed 7 bases at V and 5 bases at J, with 9 bases between.

The genes are TRBV18 and TRBJ2-7; D perhaps matches TRBD2 (6 bases). CDR3 size: 13 residues. Trimming left V 6 bases short and J 5 bases short, with 14 bases between. Per germline, CDR1 KGHSH and CDR2 LQKENI. Here the CDR3 reads CASSPGTGDEQYF. CDR3 coding DNA: TGTGCCAGCTCGCCTGGGACGGGAGACGAGCAGTACTTC. Using reference TRBV18 and TRBJ2-7 for the parts outside the CDR3, the full variable domain is NAGVMQNPRHLVRRRGQEARLRCSPMKGHSHVYWYRQLPEEGLKFMVYLQKENIIDESGMPKERFSAEFPKEGPSILRIQQVVRGDSAAYFCASSPGTGDEQYFGPGTRLTVT.

The chain joins TRBV11-1 to TRBJ1-2; a possible D gene is TRBD1 (5 bases). The CDR3 runs 13 residues. Trimming cost V 5 bases and J 2 bases, with 9 bases left between them. Germline-derived CDR1 and CDR2 are SGHAT and FQDESV (reference sequence). CDR3 DNA: TGTGCCAGCAGCCAAGGACAAAACTATGGCTACACCTTC. Protein: CASSQGQNYGYTF.